The clone carrying this T cell receptor (beta chain) appeared a single time. The data originate from a study of blood T cell repertoires in COVID-19. Germline assignment: CDR1 SGHRS and CDR2 YFSETQ. This CDR3 has 14 amino acids. V was pared by 0 bases and J by 8 bases, with 14 bases between. Method: immunoSEQ multiplex PCR; TCRdb's copy keeps in-frame clones and lacks some. The sample consists of some 330,000 clones, over 70% of them appearing once. Sequencing was done on a sample of PBMCs or T cells enriched from blood (not recorded which). The clonotype was recovered from a man aged 30 to 45 who had recovered from COVID-19. The chain employs TRBV5-1 and TRBJ1-2; D gene uncertain. The CDR3 DNA is TGCGCCAGCAGCTTGGGACTGAGACCTGGGGGCTACACCTTC. As protein: CASSLGLRPGGYTF.